Listed below are T cell receptor beta chains from one sample, sequenced in a study of spatial heterogeneity in lung cancer. TCRdb reprocessed the 5' RACE reads via MiXCR and lists one record per CDR3 protein. In the table there are around 100,000 distinct CDR3 sequences, around 4.3% of which are singletons. The source material was lung tumor tissue, sampled at surgery. The receptors here all came from a male donor with early-stage non-small cell lung cancer. The CDR3 runs from the conserved cysteine through the conserved F or W. The order of the fields is D gene, V gene, clone size, J gene, CDR3 protein, CDR3 DNA. The D gene is left open where the match is weak. Size tells how often a clone was seen (once, few, many) or the class of an expanded clone, and some rows leave it out.

>-|TRBV7-9|many|TRBJ1-4
CASSPREGEEKLFF
TGTGCCAGCAGCCCCCGGGAGGGAGAGGAAAAACTGTTTTTT
>TRBD2|TRBV29-1|many|TRBJ2-1
CSVGASGVDYNEQFF
TGCAGCGTTGGGGCTAGCGGGGTTGACTACAATGAGCAGTTCTTC
>-|TRBV7-2|many|TRBJ1-5
CASSLEGPRQPQHF
TGTGCCAGCAGCTTAGAGGGGCCGCGGCAGCCCCAGCATTTT
>-|TRBV12-3/TRBV12-4|many|TRBJ2-1
CASSLSAGTYNEQFF
TGTGCCAGCAGTTTATCCGCCGGGACTTACAATGAGCAGTTCTTC
>-|TRBV3-1|many|TRBJ2-3
CASSRAGVPFVDTQYF
TGTGCCAGCAGCCGAGCAGGGGTTCCCTTTGTGGATACGCAGTATTTT
>-|TRBV5-1|many|TRBJ2-7
CASSFQGRYEQYF
TGCGCCAGCAGCTTCCAGGGCCGCTACGAGCAGTACTTC
>-|TRBV20-1|-|TRBJ2-3
CSASRISSTDTQYF
TGCAGTGCTAGCAGAATCTCTAGCACAGATACGCAGTATTTT
>-|TRBV7-9|few|TRBJ1-1
CASSLWGTGEAFF
TGTGCCAGCAGCTTATGGGGGACGGGTGAAGCTTTCTTT
>-|TRBV3-1|many|TRBJ2-6
CASSPTSGANVLTF
TGTGCCAGCAGCCCAACTTCTGGGGCCAACGTCCTGACTTTC
>TRBD1|TRBV20-1|many|TRBJ1-4
CSARDSGTGRSKLFF
TGCAGTGCTAGAGATAGCGGGACAGGGAGGTCAAAACTGTTTTTT
>TRBD1|TRBV10-3|-|TRBJ1-2
CAISETGSVAGYTF
TGTGCCATCAGCGAGACAGGGTCGGTTGCGGGCTACACCTTC
>-|TRBV4-1|many|TRBJ1-3
CASSQVVTFRSGNTIYF
TGCGCCAGCAGCCAAGTGGTTACCTTTAGATCTGGAAACACCATATATTTT
>-|TRBV12-3/TRBV12-4|many|TRBJ1-5
CASSLRTVNQPQHF
TGTGCCAGCAGTTTGAGGACAGTCAATCAGCCCCAGCATTTT
>TRBD2|TRBV20-1|many|TRBJ2-2
CSATASGRKVGRTGELFF
TGCAGTGCTACGGCTAGCGGGAGGAAAGTAGGAAGAACCGGGGAGCTGTTTTTT
>TRBD1|TRBV5-1|-|TRBJ2-7
CASSHTGAPTYEQYF
TGCGCCAGCAGCCACACAGGGGCCCCTACCTACGAGCAGTACTTC
>TRBD2|TRBV2|-|TRBJ2-1
CASKWTSGYNEQFF
TGTGCCAGCAAGTGGACTAGCGGCTACAATGAGCAGTTCTTC
>-|TRBV7-9|-|TRBJ2-1
CASSLATSNEQFF
TGTGCCAGCAGCTTAGCCACTAGCAATGAGCAGTTCTTC
>TRBD1|TRBV4-1|many|TRBJ2-7
CASSRPGQAYEQYF
TGCGCCAGCAGCCGCCCGGGACAGGCCTACGAGCAGTACTTC
>-|TRBV20-1|many|TRBJ1-1
CSARGDGVEAFF
TGCAGTGCTAGAGGAGACGGGGTTGAAGCTTTCTTT
>TRBD2|TRBV20-1|-|TRBJ2-1
CSAHKASGSPNNEQFF
TGCAGTGCCCACAAGGCTAGCGGGAGTCCCAACAATGAGCAGTTCTTC
>TRBD2|TRBV12-3/TRBV12-4|many|TRBJ2-7
CASSYTAGLASYEQYF
TGTGCCAGCAGTTACACGGCGGGACTAGCCTCCTACGAGCAGTACTTC
>TRBD1|TRBV25-1|-|TRBJ2-7
CASSAWDRYEQYF
TGTGCCAGCAGTGCATGGGACAGGTACGAGCAGTACTTC
>-|TRBV20-1|many|TRBJ2-3
CSARSPGSTDTQYF
TGCAGTGCTAGATCCCCTGGGAGCACAGATACGCAGTATTTT
>-|TRBV20-1|many|TRBJ2-3
CSAPWGTEHTDTQYF
TGCAGTGCTCCCTGGGGGACCGAGCACACAGATACGCAGTATTTT
>-|TRBV28|-|TRBJ2-2
CASSFIEDNTGELFF
TGTGCCAGCAGTTTTATCGAGGATAACACCGGGGAGCTGTTTTTT
>-|TRBV28|many|TRBJ1-3
CASSLIEDRTSGNTIYF
TGTGCCAGCAGTTTGATAGAGGACCGAACCTCTGGAAACACCATATATTTT
>-|TRBV7-2|many|TRBJ2-1
CASSLAGRGEQFF
TGTGCCAGCAGCTTAGCGGGAAGGGGTGAGCAGTTCTTC
>TRBD1|TRBV12-3/TRBV12-4|many|TRBJ2-7
CASRRTGINEQYF
TGTGCCAGCAGGCGGACAGGGATTAACGAGCAGTACTTC
>-|TRBV7-9|many|TRBJ2-1
CASSPPPPSATYNEQFF
TGTGCCAGCAGCCCACCCCCTCCTAGCGCCACCTACAATGAGCAGTTCTTC
>-|TRBV10-3|many|TRBJ2-7
CAISDGAYEQYF
TGTGCCATCAGTGATGGAGCCTACGAGCAGTACTTC
>TRBD1|TRBV20-1|many|TRBJ1-5
CSARQGAVGQPQHF
TGCAGTGCCCGACAGGGGGCGGTCGGTCAGCCCCAGCATTTT
>-|TRBV14|many|TRBJ2-1
CASSLGGNEQFF
TGTGCCAGCAGCCTCGGGGGCAATGAGCAGTTCTTC
>TRBD2|TRBV20-1|-|TRBJ2-1
CSASQAGEVSEQFF
TGCAGTGCTAGTCAAGCGGGAGAGGTTAGTGAGCAGTTCTTC
>-|TRBV4-1|few|TRBJ1-1
CASRIPGARPSEAFF
TGCGCCAGCAGGATCCCTGGGGCCCGACCCTCTGAAGCTTTCTTT
>-|TRBV2|many|TRBJ2-3
CATAALTDTQYF
TGTGCCACCGCGGCTCTCACAGATACGCAGTATTTT
>TRBD1|TRBV20-1|many|TRBJ1-2
CSARVASAGQGALGYTF
TGCAGTGCTAGAGTTGCCTCCGCGGGACAGGGGGCTCTAGGCTACACCTTC
>TRBD1|TRBV2|many|TRBJ2-5
CALNTGGFEETQYF
TGTGCCCTTAATACAGGGGGCTTTGAGGAGACCCAGTACTTC
>-|TRBV5-1|many|TRBJ2-3
CASSLNRVEDTQYF
TGCGCCAGCAGCTTAAACAGGGTTGAAGATACGCAGTATTTT
>-|TRBV3-1|many|TRBJ2-7
CASSQDLLSEQYF
TGTGCCAGCAGCCAAGATCTTTTGTCCGAGCAGTACTTC
>TRBD2|TRBV4-2|few|TRBJ2-1
CASSPALADTYLSYNEQFF
TGTGCCAGCAGCCCCGCACTAGCGGATACTTACCTATCCTACAATGAGCAGTTCTTC
>TRBD1|TRBV4-1|-|TRBJ2-3
CASSQPPLGRGHTDTQYF
TGCGCCAGCAGCCAACCCCCGCTGGGCAGGGGGCACACAGATACGCAGTATTTT
>-|TRBV7-9|-|TRBJ1-5
CASSYQNQPQHF
TGTGCCAGCAGCTACCAAAATCAGCCCCAGCATTTT
>-|TRBV28|many|TRBJ1-5
CASRDPTVGPQHF
TGTGCCAGCAGGGATCCCACGGTAGGGCCCCAGCATTTT
>TRBD1|TRBV4-1|many|TRBJ1-4
CASSHRRLPGTASNEKLFF
TGCGCCAGCAGCCACCGGAGATTACCAGGGACAGCTTCTAATGAAAAACTGTTTTTT
>TRBD1|TRBV7-9|-|TRBJ2-7
CASSSRDRAEQYF
TGTGCCAGCAGCTCCCGGGACAGGGCCGAGCAGTACTTC
>TRBD1|TRBV4-2|many|TRBJ1-5
CASSQGRGQGWNQPQHF
TGTGCCAGCAGCCAAGGTCGAGGACAGGGTTGGAATCAGCCCCAGCATTTT
>-|TRBV28|many|TRBJ2-6
CASRTGASGANVLTF
TGTGCCAGCAGAACGGGGGCCTCTGGGGCCAACGTCCTGACTTTC
>-|TRBV28|many|TRBJ1-5
CASSSPEGLNQPQHF
TGTGCCAGCAGTTCTCCGGAGGGACTCAATCAGCCCCAGCATTTT
>TRBD2|TRBV6-6|few|TRBJ2-1
CASIPDIAGSYEQFF
TGTGCCAGCATTCCAGATATAGCGGGAAGTTATGAGCAGTTCTTC
>-|TRBV28|many|TRBJ2-7
CASRKELNYEQYF
TGTGCCAGCAGGAAGGAGCTGAACTACGAGCAGTACTTC
>-|TRBV3-1|many|TRBJ2-7
CASSQDPRSYEQYF
TGTGCCAGCAGCCAAGATCCTAGATCCTACGAGCAGTACTTC
>-|TRBV24-1|many|TRBJ1-4
CATSDGQPNEKLFF
TGTGCCACCAGTGACGGACAGCCTAATGAAAAACTGTTTTTT
>-|TRBV11-2|many|TRBJ1-1
CASSPRQKTAMNTEAFF
TGTGCCAGCAGCCCCCGACAGAAGACCGCAATGAACACTGAAGCTTTCTTT
>-|TRBV7-8|many|TRBJ2-7
CATSQGRPYEQYF
TGTGCCACCTCACAGGGCAGACCCTACGAGCAGTACTTC
>-|TRBV11-2|-|TRBJ1-4
CASSQLSGFNEKLFF
TGTGCCAGCAGCCAGCTTTCGGGATTTAATGAAAAACTGTTTTTT
>-|TRBV20-1|-|TRBJ2-3
CSASGAAEPADTQYF
TGCAGTGCTAGTGGTGCAGCGGAACCCGCAGATACGCAGTATTTT
>-|TRBV11-2|many|TRBJ2-1
CASSLDNWSEQFF
TGTGCCAGCAGCTTAGATAACTGGAGCGAGCAGTTCTTC
>TRBD2|TRBV2|-|TRBJ2-3
CASSEGLAGGSTDTQYF
TGTGCCAGCAGTGAGGGACTAGCGGGAGGTTCCACAGATACGCAGTATTTT
>-|TRBV11-2|many|TRBJ1-6
CASSLGDRRRSPLHF
TGTGCCAGCAGCTTAGGTGACAGGCGGCGTTCACCCCTCCACTTT